The 2 T cell receptor beta chains presented below share a single source sample, sequenced in a study of long-term antiretroviral therapy in people with HIV. Run at survey level, the immunoSEQ assay was version v3.0. Assay used: immunoSEQ multiplex PCR; TCRdb lists only in-frame clones, some missing. The sample yields roughly 42,000 clones, about 86% seen once. The starting material was unsorted PBMCs, obtained 1.2 years after starting antiretroviral therapy. The receptor source for this set is a woman in her forties or fifties with HIV.

This clone has only one observation. The gene calls are TRBV27 and TRBJ2-2, with D possibly TRBD1 on 5 matching bases. The germline V and J ends were trimmed by 1 base and 4 bases, with 16 bases remaining between them. The germline CDR1 and CDR2 sequences are MNHEY and SMNVEV (reference sequence). This CDR3 is built from 17 residues. The DNA for the CDR3 is TGTGCCAGCAGTTTATTCGGTCAGGGATCGGCCACCGGGGAGCTGTTTTTT. Translated: CASSLFGQGSATGELFF.

V usage is TRBV5-5 and J usage is TRBJ2-3, with a weak D call TRBD2 (7 bases). Germline assignment: CDR1 SGHKS and CDR2 YYEKEE (reference sequence). The CDR3 extends over 15 amino acids. V dropped 1 base and J dropped 5 bases, with 14 bases sitting between them. The CDR3 nucleotides read TGTGCCAGCAGCTTGAGGGGGGGGGCTAAAGATACGCAGTATTTT. Residues: CASSLRGGAKDTQYF.